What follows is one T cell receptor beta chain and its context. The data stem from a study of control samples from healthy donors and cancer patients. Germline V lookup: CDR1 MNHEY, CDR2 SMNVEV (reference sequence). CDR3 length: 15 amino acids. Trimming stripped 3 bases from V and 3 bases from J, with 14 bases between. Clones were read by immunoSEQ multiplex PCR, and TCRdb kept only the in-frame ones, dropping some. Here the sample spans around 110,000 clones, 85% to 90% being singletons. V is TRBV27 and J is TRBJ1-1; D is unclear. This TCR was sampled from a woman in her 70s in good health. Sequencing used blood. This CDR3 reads CASSFRPAGYTEAFF. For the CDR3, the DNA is TGTGCCAGCAGTTTCAGACCCGCGGGGTACACTGAAGCTTTCTTT.